The source of this T cell receptor (beta chain) is a study of cytomegalovirus exposure and HLA in healthy donors. Study-wide context: The 120 or so validation repertoires were produced on the same platform as the 500 to 800 repertoires of the first cohort. This was reported in a later analysis. Study-wide results and limits: Listed as cytomegalovirus-associated were 150 to 200 TCR beta chains.

This clone was recorded once. Its antigen is currently unknown. V trimming: 4 bases; J trimming: 6 bases; junction bases outside the gene matches: 13. There are 16 residues in the CDR3. Germline lookup yields CDR1 SGHRS and CDR2 YFSETQ. Data came from immunoSEQ multiplex PCR; TCRdb stores just in-frame clones and leaves some out. The sample contains about 360,000 clones, 86% of which appear only once. The sequenced sample was PBMCs. This clonotype was obtained from a woman aged 18-30 years in good health and CMV-seronegative. This sequence joins TRBV5-1 and TRBJ2-7, with 10 bases fitting TRBD2. CDR3 nucleotides: TGCGCCAGCAGCCTGGGACTAGCGACAATTATAAGCGAGCAGTACTTC. Encoded protein: CASSLGLATIISEQYF. The full variable domain, with the rest looked up from reference TRBV5-1 and TRBJ2-7, is KAGVTQTPRYLIKTRGQQVTLSCSPISGHRSVSWYQQTPGQGLQFLFEYFSETQRNKGNFPGRFSGRQFSNSRSEMNVSTLELGDSALYLCASSLGLATIISEQYFGPGTRLTVT.